This entry lists 2 T cell receptor beta chains sequenced from one sample in a study of T cell changes during pregnancy in multiple sclerosis. Clones were read by immunoSEQ multiplex PCR, and TCRdb kept only the in-frame ones, dropping some. The sample yields 70,000 to 80,000 clones, about 85% seen once. The sequencing here drew on peripheral blood, taken before pregnancy. These receptors were collected from a female donor with multiple sclerosis, enrolled in a pregnancy study.

The J gene is TRBJ2-7, the V gene TRBV4-3; a possible D gene is TRBD2 (5 bases). Trimming shortened V by 1 base and J by 6 bases, and 19 bases separated the two germline ends. The CDR3 runs to 16 residues. Per the germline V gene, CDR1 is LGHNA and CDR2 is YSLEER. The CDR3 nucleotides are TGCGCCAGCAGCCAAGTGGGAGAGATAACCTCTCGCGAGCAGTACTTC. It yields the protein CASSQVGEITSREQYF.

Remarks on this clone: An end of the junction differs from the germline gene, which may be a read error. The chain joins TRBV10-3 to TRBJ2-3; 9 nucleotides align to TRBD2. The CDR3 consists of 17 residues. CDR1 ENHRY and CDR2 SYGVKD come from the germline V gene. DNA for the CDR3: TGTGCCAACAGTCGGAATAGCGGGGGAACTGGCACAGATACGCAGTATTTT. Its protein product is CANSRNSGGTGTDTQYF.